These 7 T cell receptor beta chains were sequenced from one sample in a study of shared clonotypes between healthy human individuals. The data were produced by immunoSEQ multiplex PCR, yet TCRdb's version contains in-frame clones alone and is incomplete. The data show about 2,500,000 clones, roughly nine tenths seen once. Sequenced material: naive CD4+ T cells sorted from blood. Subset meaning: CD45RA+ positively selected. All receptors derive from a man between 18 and 29 years old in good health.

This chain joins TRBV18 and TRBJ1-3, with D perhaps TRBD1 (6 bases). The V and J ends lost 5 bases and 4 bases respectively, with 15 bases between them. The length of the CDR3 is 15 residues. Germline CDR1 reads KGHSH; CDR2 reads LQKENI. The CDR3 is CASSALQGRGNTIYF. The DNA for the CDR3 is TGTGCCAGCTCAGCCCTCCAGGGGCGGGGAAACACCATATATTTT.

V gene TRBV6-1 combines with J gene TRBJ1-4; a weak D match, TRBD1 (5 bases). V was pared by 4 bases and J by 3 bases, with 18 bases between. CDR3 length: 17 residues. CDR1 MNHNS and CDR2 SASEGT come from the germline V gene. The CDR3 DNA follows: TGTGCCAGCAGTGTGGCGGGGGATGGTTCAGCTAATGAAAAACTGTTTTTT. Its protein is CASSVAGDGSANEKLFF.

This chain joins TRBV29-1 and TRBJ2-1; TRBD2 aligns across 12 bases. This CDR3 is 16 amino acids long. V shed 7 bases and J 7 bases; nucleotides not matched to a gene: 14. The germline gives CDR1 SQVTM, CDR2 ANQGSEA. CDR3 in amino acids: CSGRRTSGAQGNEQFF. The CDR3 DNA reads TGCAGCGGGCGTCGGACTAGCGGGGCACAGGGGAATGAGCAGTTCTTC.

The chain uses TRBV7-9 and TRBJ1-4, with D possibly being TRBD1 (6 bases). This CDR3 contains 15 residues. Germline lookup yields CDR1 SEHNR and CDR2 FQNEAQ (reference sequence). With 0 bases removed from V and 7 bases from J, the gap between germline ends came to 12 bases. The CDR3 coding sequence is TGTGCCAGCAGCTTAGCACAGGGTGCGTCTGAAAAACTGTTTTTT. Translating gives CASSLAQGASEKLFF.

The chain couples TRBV6-5 to TRBJ2-3; D is perhaps TRBD2 (6 bases). The germline gives CDR1 MNHEY, CDR2 SVGAGI. The CDR3 consists of 13 residues. Trimming took 5 bases from V and 4 from J, leaving 10 bases between them. The DNA of the CDR3 is TGTGCCAGCAGTCGTGGGGGGTCAGATACGCAGTATTTT. Translation gives CASSRGGSDTQYF.

The CDR3 nucleotides are TGTGCCAGCAGCTTAGGCACGGGGAGCACTGAAGCTTTCTTT. This sequence encodes CASSLGTGSTEAFF. This rearrangement joins TRBV7-8 to TRBJ1-1, with no clear D. Germline V gene lookup returns CDR1 SGHVS and CDR2 FQNEAQ. Trimming stripped 1 base from V and 4 bases from J, with 10 bases between. The CDR3 has 14 residues.

The CDR3 region has the DNA TGTGCCAGCAGCCCCCCCATCAACCCCACAGATACGCAGTATTTT. It encodes CASSPPINPTDTQYF. The chain links TRBV5-4 to TRBJ2-3; no reliable D call. With 4 bases removed from V and 2 bases from J, the gap between germline ends came to 14 bases. The germline V gene has CDR1 SGHNT and CDR2 YYREEE (reference sequence). The CDR3 is 15 amino acids.